The clone carrying this T cell receptor beta chain was seen ten or more times. This specimen comes from a study of T cells in Graves' hyperthyroidism and ophthalmopathy. Study-level background: Prior to any treatment, at the point of initial diagnosis, peripheral blood was collected.

It was RNA transcripts that yielded the amplified TCR beta CDR3 regions. An initial round of RT-PCR targeting the TCR CDR3 relied on the HTBI primer set. One entry per CDR3 protein, called by TCRdb with MiXCR from the multiplex PCR reads. The sample yields roughly 400,000 distinct CDR3 sequences, more than 15% seen once. Uncontrolled infections, other autoimmune diseases, pregnancy or lactation led to exclusion of patients. Every diagnosis used clinical symptoms, serum thyroxine and TRAb, thyroid ultrasound and orbital computed tomography. The blood sample dates from first hyperthyroidism diagnosis, preceding any ophthalmopathy symptoms. What was sequenced was blood. The sequence came from a young woman with Graves' hyperthyroidism that later progressed to Graves' ophthalmopathy.

The CDR3 sequence: CASRGAGTNTGELFF. The DNA for the CDR3 is TGTGCCAGCAGAGGGGCGGGGACGAACACCGGGGAGCTGTTTTTT. V and J are TRBV12-3 or TRBV12-4 and TRBJ2-2, with D possibly TRBD2 on 6 matching bases. V gave up 6 bases and J gave up 0 bases, with 11 bases separating them. This CDR3 region has 15 residues.